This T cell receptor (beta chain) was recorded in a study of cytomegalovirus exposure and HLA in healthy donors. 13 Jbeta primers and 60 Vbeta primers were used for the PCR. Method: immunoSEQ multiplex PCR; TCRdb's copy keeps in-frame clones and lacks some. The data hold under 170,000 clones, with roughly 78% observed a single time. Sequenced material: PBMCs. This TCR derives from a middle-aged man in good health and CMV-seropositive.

CDR3 in amino acids: CAWSGGRTYSGANVLTF. The DNA of the CDR3 is TGTGCCTGGAGTGGAGGCCGCACATACTCTGGGGCCAACGTCCTGACTTTC. The V call is TRBV30, the J call TRBJ2-6; D is ambiguous. This CDR3 is built from 17 residues. The V gene lost 1 base and the J gene lost 0 bases, with 13 bases spanning the gap. Germline V gene sequence: CDR1 GTSNPN, CDR2 SVGIG (reference sequence). Full variable domain (rest looked up from reference TRBV30 and TRBJ2-6): SQTIHQWPATLVQPVGSPLSLECTVEGTSNPNLYWYRQAAGRGLQLLFYSVGIGQISSEVPQNLSASRPQDRQFILSSKKLLLSDSGFYLCAWSGGRTYSGANVLTFGAGSRLTVL.